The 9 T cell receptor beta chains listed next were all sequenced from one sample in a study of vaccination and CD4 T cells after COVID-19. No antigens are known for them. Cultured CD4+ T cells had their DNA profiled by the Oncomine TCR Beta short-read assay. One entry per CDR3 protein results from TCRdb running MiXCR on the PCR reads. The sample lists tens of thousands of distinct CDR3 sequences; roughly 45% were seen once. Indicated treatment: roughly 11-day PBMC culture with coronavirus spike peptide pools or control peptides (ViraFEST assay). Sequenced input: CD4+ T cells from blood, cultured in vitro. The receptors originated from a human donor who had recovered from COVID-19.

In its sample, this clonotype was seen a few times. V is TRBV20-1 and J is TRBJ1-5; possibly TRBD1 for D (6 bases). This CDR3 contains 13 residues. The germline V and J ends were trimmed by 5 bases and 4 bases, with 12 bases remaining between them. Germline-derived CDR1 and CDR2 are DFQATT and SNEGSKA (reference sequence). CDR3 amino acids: CSAHRRGNQPQHF. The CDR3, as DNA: TGCAGTGCTCACCGGAGGGGGAATCAGCCCCAGCATTTT.

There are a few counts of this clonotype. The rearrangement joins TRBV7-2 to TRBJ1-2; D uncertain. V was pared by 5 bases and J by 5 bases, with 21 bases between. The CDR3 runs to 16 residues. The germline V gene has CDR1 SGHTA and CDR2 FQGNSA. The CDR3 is CASSPFSQATIYGYTF. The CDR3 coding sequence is TGTGCCAGCAGCCCCTTCTCACAAGCCACTATTTATGGCTACACCTTC.

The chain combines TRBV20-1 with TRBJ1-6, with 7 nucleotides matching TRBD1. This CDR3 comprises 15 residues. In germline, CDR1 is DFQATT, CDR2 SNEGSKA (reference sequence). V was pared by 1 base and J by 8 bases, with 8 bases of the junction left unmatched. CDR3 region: CSARGGGQFDSPLHF. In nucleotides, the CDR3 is TGCAGTGCTAGAGGAGGGGGACAGTTTGATTCACCCCTCCACTTT.

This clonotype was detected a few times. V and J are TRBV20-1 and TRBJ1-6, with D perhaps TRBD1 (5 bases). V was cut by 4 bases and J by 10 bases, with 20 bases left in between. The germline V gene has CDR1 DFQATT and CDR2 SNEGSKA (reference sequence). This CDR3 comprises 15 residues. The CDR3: CSATSPGPYISPLHF. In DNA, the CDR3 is TGCAGTGCTACGTCGCCGGGACCGTATATCTCACCCCTCCACTTT.

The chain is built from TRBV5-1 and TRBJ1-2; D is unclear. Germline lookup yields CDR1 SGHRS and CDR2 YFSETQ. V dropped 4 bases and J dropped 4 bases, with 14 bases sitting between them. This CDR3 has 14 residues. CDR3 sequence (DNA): TGCGCCAGCAGCCACGAACCAGGAACCTATGGCTACACCTTC. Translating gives CASSHEPGTYGYTF.

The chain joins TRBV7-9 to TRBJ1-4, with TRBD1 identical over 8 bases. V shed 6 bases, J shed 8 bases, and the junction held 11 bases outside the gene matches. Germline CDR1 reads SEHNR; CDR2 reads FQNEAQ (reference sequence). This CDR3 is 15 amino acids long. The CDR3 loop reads CASSSGQGGGEKLFF. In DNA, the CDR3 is TGTGCCAGCAGTTCCGGACAGGGCGGAGGGGAAAAACTGTTTTTT.

The CDR3 nucleotides are TGTGCCAGCAGCCCCACAGGGGCGCAAGATACGCAGTATTTT. Residues: CASSPTGAQDTQYF. The V call is TRBV28, the J call TRBJ2-3, with 7 positions matching TRBD1. Per the germline V gene, CDR1 is MDHEN and CDR2 is SYDVKM. Trimming at V came to 6 bases and at J to 5 bases, leaving 8 bases not matched to a gene. The CDR3 runs 14 residues. Combining the CDR3 with reference TRBV28 and TRBJ2-3 gives the whole variable domain DVKVTQSSRYLVKRTGEKVFLECVQDMDHENMFWYRQDPGLGLRLIYFSYDVKMKEKGDIPEGYSVSREKKERFSLILESASTNQTSMYLCASSPTGAQDTQYFGPGTRLTVL.

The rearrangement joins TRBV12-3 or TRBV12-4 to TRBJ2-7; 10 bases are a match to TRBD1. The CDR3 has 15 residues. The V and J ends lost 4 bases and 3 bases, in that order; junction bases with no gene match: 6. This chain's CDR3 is CASSYSGTGDYEQYF. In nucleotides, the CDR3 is TGTGCCAGCAGTTATTCCGGGACAGGGGACTACGAGCAGTACTTC.

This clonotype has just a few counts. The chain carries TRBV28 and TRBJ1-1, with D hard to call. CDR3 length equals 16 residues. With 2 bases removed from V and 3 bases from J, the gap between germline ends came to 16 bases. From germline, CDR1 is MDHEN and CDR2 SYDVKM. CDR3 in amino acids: CASSLVSRATDTEAFF. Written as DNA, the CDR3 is TGTGCCAGCAGTTTAGTTTCTAGGGCAACGGACACTGAAGCTTTCTTT.